The entry below gives a single T cell receptor beta chain sequence along with its context. Its antigen target is currently unknown. No much larger clone is present one base from it, and per-base qualities are unavailable. Libraries were made using the immunoSEQ multiplex PCR assay. Processing in the source paper ran as follows. A statistical classification framework was developed to diagnose cytomegalovirus status using the catalog of TCR beta chain sequences. TCRdb took this table from immuneACCESS and kept in-frame rearrangements with V and J called. Such tables lack part of the clones; where checked against another copy, unresolved V genes explain under half of the gap, and the rest is unexplained. The D gene and trimming were derived from the DNA, and the V and J assignments and clone size from that table. Here the sample has 110,000 or so clones; about nine tenths occur a single time. About 2% of the sample belongs to the ten largest clones.

As encoded in the germline V gene, CDR1 is MNHEY while CDR2 is SVGAGI. V loses 7 bases of germline sequence and J loses 3 bases, and the interval between the two ends is 8 bases. Counted from cysteine to phenylalanine, this CDR3 has 12 amino acids. Only the CDR3 DNA is retained, 36 bases long and in frame from the first base. Separate from the approximately 700-subject first cohort, the validation cohort of over 90 subjects was the group to which the donors belonged. The sample is drawn from a study of cytomegalovirus exposure and HLA in healthy donors (TCRdb year 2017). Study-wide context: According to a later analysis, one platform produced both the roughly 130 validation repertoires and the 666 repertoires of the first cohort. The study aimed to test whether signatures of past pathogen exposure could be identified by cataloging public T cell receptors. Besides the first cohort of roughly 700 subjects, a separate validation cohort made up of about 120 different subjects was used. To predict cytomegalovirus infection status, the study combined high-throughput TCR immunosequencing, statistical association of individual TCRs with disease status, and machine learning. Study-wide conclusions, independent of this receptor: The classifier was reported to diagnose cytomegalovirus status with high specificity and sensitivity in both the original and validation cohorts. All 120 or so repertoires were used to score co-occurrence in the validation cohort in a later analysis, because that analysis had no HLA typing for the cohort. It was suggested by the authors that the approach could potentially be generalized to other disease states and immunological phenotypes. Most TCR sequences were seen in very few donors, while some public TCRs were found in many individuals. Of the cluster scores, 85% to 95% were above 0 in a later analysis, which found that TCRs clustered in the first cohort also tended to co-occur in the approximately 120 validation repertoires. In the study, 150 to 200 TCR beta chains were listed as associated with cytomegalovirus. A few of the identified cytomegalovirus-associated TCR beta chains were confirmed in vitro to be specific for cytomegalovirus antigens.

This receptor was obtained from a woman younger than 35 in good health and CMV-seronegative. This chain is built from TRBV6-5 and TRBJ2-3; there is no confident call for the D gene. Sequencing input: PBMCs. Read as DNA, the sequence is TGTGCCAGCACCGCGGAGACAGATACGCAGTATTTT. The encoded protein is CASTAETDTQYF.